Included here is one TCR beta chain sequence, with context. The table came from immunoSEQ multiplex PCR; TCRdb's copy has only in-frame clones and leaves some out. The sample contains approximately 160,000 clones, over 90% of which appear only once. The Seattle patients joined while their infection was active and were tracked longitudinally afterward. This sample stems from a study of blood T cell repertoires in COVID-19. Study information: Whether acute or convalescent, the COVID-19 samples came from the United States, Italy and Spain.

Germline V gives CDR1 MNHEY, CDR2 SMNVEV (reference sequence). V lost 3 bases and J lost 7; bases outside the gene matches: 6. The CDR3 is made up of 15 amino acids. V usage is TRBV27 and J usage is TRBJ1-6; 7 bases align to TRBD1. This TCR was recovered from a woman aged 55-69 years with COVID-19, enrolled during active disease. The material sequenced was peripheral blood. CDR3 in amino acids: CASSFLDRDNSPLHF. The CDR3 coding sequence is TGTGCCAGCAGTTTCCTAGACAGGGACAATTCACCCCTCCACTTT.